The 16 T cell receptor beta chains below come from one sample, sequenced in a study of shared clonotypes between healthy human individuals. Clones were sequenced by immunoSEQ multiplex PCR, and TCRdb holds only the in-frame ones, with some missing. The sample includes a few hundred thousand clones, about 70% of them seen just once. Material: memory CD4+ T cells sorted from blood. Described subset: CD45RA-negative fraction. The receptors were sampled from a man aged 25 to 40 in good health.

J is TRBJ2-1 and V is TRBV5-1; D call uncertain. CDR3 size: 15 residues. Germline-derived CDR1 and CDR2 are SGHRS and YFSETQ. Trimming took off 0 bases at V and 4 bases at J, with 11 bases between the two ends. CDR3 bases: TGCGCCAGCAGCTTGGGAGGCCAGGCATACAATGAGCAGTTCTTC. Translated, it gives CASSLGGQAYNEQFF.

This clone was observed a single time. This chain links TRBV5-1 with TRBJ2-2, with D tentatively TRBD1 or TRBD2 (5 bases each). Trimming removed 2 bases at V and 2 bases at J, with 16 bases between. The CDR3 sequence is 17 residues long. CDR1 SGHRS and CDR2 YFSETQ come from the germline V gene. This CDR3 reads CASSFGARLGNTGELFF. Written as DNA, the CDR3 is TGCGCCAGCAGCTTCGGGGCTCGGCTAGGCAACACCGGGGAGCTGTTTTTT. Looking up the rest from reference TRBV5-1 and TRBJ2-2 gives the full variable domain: KAGVTQTPRYLIKTRGQQVTLSCSPISGHRSVSWYQQTPGQGLQFLFEYFSETQRNKGNFPGRFSGRQFSNSRSEMNVSTLELGDSALYLCASSFGARLGNTGELFFGEGSRLTVL.

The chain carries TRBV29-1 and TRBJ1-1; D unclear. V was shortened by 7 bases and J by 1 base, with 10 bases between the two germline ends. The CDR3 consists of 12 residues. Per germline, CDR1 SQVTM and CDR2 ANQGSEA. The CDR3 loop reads CSASIQNTEAFF. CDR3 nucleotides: TGCAGCGCGTCGATACAGAACACTGAAGCTTTCTTT.

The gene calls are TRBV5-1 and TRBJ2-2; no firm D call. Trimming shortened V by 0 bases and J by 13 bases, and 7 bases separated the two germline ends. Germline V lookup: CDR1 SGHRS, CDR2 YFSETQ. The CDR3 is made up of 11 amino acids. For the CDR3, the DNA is TGCGCCAGCAGCTTGGAGAGGAGGCTGTTTTTT. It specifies CASSLERRLFF.

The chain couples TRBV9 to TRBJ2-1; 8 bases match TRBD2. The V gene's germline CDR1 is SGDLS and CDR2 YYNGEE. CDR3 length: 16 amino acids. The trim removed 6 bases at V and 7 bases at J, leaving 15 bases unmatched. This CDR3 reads CASTPGSLAGPNEQFF. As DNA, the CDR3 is TGTGCCAGCACCCCCGGGAGTCTAGCGGGCCCTAATGAGCAGTTCTTC.

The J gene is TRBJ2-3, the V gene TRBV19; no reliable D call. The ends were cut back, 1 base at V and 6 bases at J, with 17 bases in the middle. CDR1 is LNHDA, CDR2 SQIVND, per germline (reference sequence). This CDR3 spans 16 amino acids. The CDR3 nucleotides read TGTGCCAGTAGTATAGCCCCCCCACGACCTCCGGATACGCAGTATTTT. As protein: CASSIAPPRPPDTQYF.

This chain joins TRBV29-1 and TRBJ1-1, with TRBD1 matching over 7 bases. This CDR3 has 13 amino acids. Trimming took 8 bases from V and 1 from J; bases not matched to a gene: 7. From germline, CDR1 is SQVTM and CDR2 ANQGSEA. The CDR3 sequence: CSYQTGQNTEAFF. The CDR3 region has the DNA TGCAGCTATCAGACAGGGCAGAACACTGAAGCTTTCTTT.

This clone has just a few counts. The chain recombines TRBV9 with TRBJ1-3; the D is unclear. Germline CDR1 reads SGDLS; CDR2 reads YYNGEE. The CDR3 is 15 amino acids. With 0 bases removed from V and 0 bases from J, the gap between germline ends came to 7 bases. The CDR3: CASSVGRLSGNTIYF. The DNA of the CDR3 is TGTGCCAGCAGCGTAGGAAGGCTCTCTGGAAACACCATATATTTT. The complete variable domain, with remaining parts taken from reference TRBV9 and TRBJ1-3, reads DSGVTQTPKHLITATGQRVTLRCSPRSGDLSVYWYQQSLDQGLQFLIQYYNGEERAKGNILERFSAQQFPDLHSELNLSSLELGDSALYFCASSVGRLSGNTIYFGEGSWLTVV.

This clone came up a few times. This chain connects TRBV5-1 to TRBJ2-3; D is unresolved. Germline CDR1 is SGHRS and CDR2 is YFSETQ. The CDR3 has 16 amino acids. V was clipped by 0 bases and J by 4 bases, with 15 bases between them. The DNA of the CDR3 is TGCGCCAGCAGCTTGGCGGGCGACCATTGGGCAGATACGCAGTATTTT. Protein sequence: CASSLAGDHWADTQYF.

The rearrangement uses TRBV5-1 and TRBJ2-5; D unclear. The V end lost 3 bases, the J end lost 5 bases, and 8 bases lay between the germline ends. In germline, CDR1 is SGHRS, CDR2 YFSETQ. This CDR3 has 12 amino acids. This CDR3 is CASSWDVETQYF. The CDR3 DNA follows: TGCGCCAGCAGCTGGGATGTGGAGACCCAGTACTTC.

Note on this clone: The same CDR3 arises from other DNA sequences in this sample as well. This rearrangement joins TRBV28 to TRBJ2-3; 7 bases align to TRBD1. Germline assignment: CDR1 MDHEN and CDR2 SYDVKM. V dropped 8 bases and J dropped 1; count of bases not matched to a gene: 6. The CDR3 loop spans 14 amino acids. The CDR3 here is CASSRTGGTDTQYF. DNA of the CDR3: TGTGCCAGCTCGCGTACAGGGGGCACAGATACGCAGTATTTT.

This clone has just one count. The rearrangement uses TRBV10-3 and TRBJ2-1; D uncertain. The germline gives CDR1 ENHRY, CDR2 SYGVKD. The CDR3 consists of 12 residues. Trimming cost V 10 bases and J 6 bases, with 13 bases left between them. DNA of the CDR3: TGTGCCACCTCCCCGTCTCTCAATGAGCAGTTCTTC. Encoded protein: CATSPSLNEQFF.

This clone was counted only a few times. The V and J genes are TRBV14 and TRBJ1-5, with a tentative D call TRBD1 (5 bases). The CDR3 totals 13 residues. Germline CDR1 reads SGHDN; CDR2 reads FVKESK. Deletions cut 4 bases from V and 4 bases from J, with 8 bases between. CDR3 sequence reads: CASSPGLNQPQHF. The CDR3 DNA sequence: TGTGCCAGCAGCCCAGGGTTGAATCAGCCCCAGCATTTT.

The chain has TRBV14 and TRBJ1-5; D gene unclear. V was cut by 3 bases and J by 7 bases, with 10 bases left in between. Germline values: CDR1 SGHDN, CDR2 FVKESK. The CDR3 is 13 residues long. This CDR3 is CASSHTGLQPQHF. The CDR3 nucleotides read TGTGCCAGCAGCCACACCGGTCTCCAGCCCCAGCATTTT.

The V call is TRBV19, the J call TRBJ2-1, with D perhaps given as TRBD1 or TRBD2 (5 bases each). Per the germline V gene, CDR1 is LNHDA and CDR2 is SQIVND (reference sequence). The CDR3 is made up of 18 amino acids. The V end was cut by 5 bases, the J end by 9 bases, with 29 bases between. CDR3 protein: CASSGFLPGAAAPVEQFF. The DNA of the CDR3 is TGTGCCAGTAGTGGATTCCTCCCCGGGGCAGCGGCCCCGGTTGAGCAGTTCTTC. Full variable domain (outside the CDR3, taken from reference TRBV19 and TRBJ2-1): DGGITQSPKYLFRKEGQNVTLSCEQNLNHDAMYWYRQDPGQGLRLIYYSQIVNDFQKGDIAEGYSVSREKKESFPLTVTSAQKNPTAFYLCASSGFLPGAAAPVEQFFGPGTRLTVL.

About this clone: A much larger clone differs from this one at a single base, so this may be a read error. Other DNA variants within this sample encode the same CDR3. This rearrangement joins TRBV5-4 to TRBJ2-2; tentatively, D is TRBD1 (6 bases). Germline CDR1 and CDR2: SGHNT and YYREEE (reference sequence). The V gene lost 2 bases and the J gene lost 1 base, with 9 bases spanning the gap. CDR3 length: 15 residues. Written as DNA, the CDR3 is TGTGCCAGCAGCTTAGGGACAAGGAACACCGGGGAGCTGTTTTTT. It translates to CASSLGTRNTGELFF.